A single sample is the source of the 28 T cell receptor beta chains below, sequenced in a study of cytomegalovirus exposure and HLA in healthy donors (dated by TCRdb to 2016 to 2017). The library relied on the immunoSEQ multiplex PCR assay. The multiplex PCR relied on a mix of 60 forward primers for TCR Vbeta segments and 13 reverse primers for TCR Jbeta segments. TCRdb's version of the immuneACCESS table is confined to in-frame rearrangements and falls short of the full clone set. An unresolved V gene accounts for under half of the shortfall where checked; the remainder is of unknown origin. The sample has about 140,000 clones on record, 75% of them singletons. The top ten hold 3% to 3.5% of the sample. The sample taken for sequencing was PBMCs. Source of these receptors: a man aged 35-49 years in good health and CMV-seronegative.

The chain is built from TRBV6-1 and TRBJ2-3; D not resolved. Trimming removed 2 bases from V and 1 base from J, with 7 bases in between. This CDR3 has 14 residues. Per the germline V gene, CDR1 is MNHNS and CDR2 is SASEGT. This CDR3 is CASSELSGTDTQYF. The DNA for the CDR3 is TGTGCCAGCAGTGAATTGTCCGGCACAGATACGCAGTATTTT.

This rearrangement joins TRBV23-1 to TRBJ2-7, with 11 bases that match TRBD1. Being an ORF, TRBV23-1 has a function that is uncertain. This CDR3 comprises 17 residues. The V and J ends lost 2 bases and 3 bases, in that order; junction bases with no gene match: 9. The CDR3 region has the DNA TGCGCCAGCAGTCAAGCAATCGGGACAGGGGGTAGCTACGAGCAGTACTTC. This codes for CASSQAIGTGGSYEQYF.

V is TRBV5-4 and J is TRBJ2-1; D remains unclear. Germline lookup yields CDR1 SGHNT and CDR2 YYREEE (reference sequence). V shed 1 base and J shed 8 bases, with 7 bases lying between them. This CDR3 contains 12 residues. The CDR3 DNA sequence: TGTGCCAGCAGCTTGTCCTATGATGAGCAGTTCTTC. It is translated as CASSLSYDEQFF.

This clone was counted between two and nine times. The chain is built from TRBV5-1 and TRBJ1-1; D is perhaps TRBD1 (6 bases). The CDR3 has 13 residues. V lost 3 bases and J 7 bases, leaving 13 bases between the germline ends. Germline CDR1 SGHRS, CDR2 YFSETQ. In DNA, the CDR3 is TGCGCCAGCAGCTCAGCAGGACAGTTTGAAGCTTTCTTT. Protein product: CASSSAGQFEAFF.

This clone was counted a few times. The chain is built from TRBV4-2 and TRBJ1-4; no clear D. CDR1 is LGHNA, CDR2 YNFKEQ, per germline. Trimming stripped 6 bases from V and 3 bases from J, with 8 bases between. CDR3 length: 13 amino acids. The CDR3 is CASRITANEKLFF. CDR3 DNA sequence: TGTGCCAGCAGAATCACGGCTAATGAAAAACTGTTTTTT.

This clone was detected only a few times. V usage is TRBV10-3 and J usage is TRBJ1-2; TRBD1 matches 10 bases. The CDR3 is 13 residues long. Trimming cost V 10 bases and J 4 bases; bases outside gene matches: 6. Germline-derived CDR1 and CDR2 are ENHRY and SYGVKD. The CDR3, as DNA: TGTGCCAGCCGGGACAGGGGACTCTATGGCTACACCTTC. Translating it yields CASRDRGLYGYTF.

This chain connects TRBV18 to TRBJ2-5, with D maybe TRBD1 (6 bases). In germline, CDR1 is KGHSH, CDR2 LQKENI. The CDR3 spans 16 residues. The germline V and J ends were trimmed by 3 bases and 1 base, with 15 bases remaining between them. This CDR3 is CASSPGAVSSQETQYF. The CDR3 bases are TGTGCCAGCTCACCGGGGGCAGTCTCCTCCCAAGAGACCCAGTACTTC.

The chain uses TRBV11-3 and TRBJ1-2; tentative D call: TRBD1 (6 bases). Germline CDR1 SGHNT, CDR2 YENEEA. There are 14 residues in the CDR3. Trimming took off 4 bases at V and 4 bases at J, with 13 bases between the two ends. CDR3 sequence: CASSSKTGSYGYTF. CDR3 sequence (DNA): TGTGCCAGCAGCTCGAAGACAGGCAGCTATGGCTACACCTTC.

The chain uses TRBV4-3 and TRBJ2-6; D gene unclear. There are 16 residues in the CDR3. Germline V gives CDR1 LGHNA, CDR2 YSLEER. The germline V and J ends were trimmed by 0 bases and 0 bases, with 6 bases remaining between them. CDR3 loop: CASSQDVRSGANVLTF. In nucleotides, the CDR3 is TGCGCCAGCAGCCAAGACGTCCGCTCTGGGGCCAACGTCCTGACTTTC.

This clone was counted once. The V and J genes are TRBV7-2 and TRBJ2-1, with D possibly TRBD1 on 6 matching bases. The V and J ends lost 3 bases and 4 bases respectively, with 13 bases between them. Per the germline V gene, CDR1 is SGHTA and CDR2 is FQGNSA. CDR3 size: 15 residues. CDR3 loop: CASSLYRDSYNEQFF. The DNA for the CDR3 is TGTGCCAGCAGCTTGTACAGGGATTCATACAATGAGCAGTTCTTC.

V usage is TRBV5-4 and J usage is TRBJ1-1; the match to TRBD1 covers 11 bases. The junction had 1 base not matched to a gene; V was cut back by 3 bases and J by 3 bases. CDR1 and CDR2 from the germline V gene are SGHNT and YYREEE (reference sequence). The CDR3 length is 14 residues. DNA for the CDR3: TGTGCCAGCAGCTGGGGACAGGGGGACACTGAAGCTTTCTTT. It specifies CASSWGQGDTEAFF.

The chain couples TRBV5-1 to TRBJ1-3; D unclear. From germline, CDR1 is SGHRS and CDR2 YFSETQ. The V end lost 4 bases, the J end lost 4 bases, and 12 bases lay between the germline ends. The CDR3 has 14 amino acids. The CDR3 nucleotides are TGCGCCAGCAGCGCCGGCGGGGAAGGAAACACCATATATTTT. This translates into CASSAGGEGNTIYF.

V gene TRBV28 combines with J gene TRBJ1-1; D is possibly TRBD1 (6 bases). This CDR3 has 16 amino acids. Trimming stripped 4 bases from V and 1 base from J, with 16 bases between. The germline V gene has CDR1 MDHEN and CDR2 SYDVKM. The CDR3 nucleotides are TGTGCCAGCAGTTACCCCAAGACAGGTGGGAACACTGAAGCTTTCTTT. Encoded protein: CASSYPKTGGNTEAFF.

With respect to this clone: Other nucleotide sequences in the sample specify the same CDR3. This chain uses TRBV19 with TRBJ2-7; maybe TRBD2 (5 bases). Trimming took off 3 bases at V and 9 bases at J, with 9 bases between the two ends. Germline CDR1 reads LNHDA; CDR2 reads SQIVND (reference sequence). This CDR3 contains 11 residues. In DNA form, the CDR3 reads TGTGCCAGTAGTATTTCGGGGAGGCAGTACTTC. This encodes CASSISGRQYF.

About this clone itself: Other DNA sequences of this sample code for an identical CDR3. This rearrangement joins TRBV5-1 to TRBJ2-7; 7 nucleotides match TRBD2. Germline V gives CDR1 SGHRS, CDR2 YFSETQ. The CDR3 length is 15 residues. With V trimmed by 0 bases and J by 0 bases, 3 bases remained unmatched. The CDR3 here is CASSLVGGGSYEQYF. The CDR3 nucleotides are TGCGCCAGCAGCTTGGTTGGGGGGGGCTCCTACGAGCAGTACTTC. Using reference TRBV5-1 and TRBJ2-7 for the parts outside the CDR3, the full variable domain is KAGVTQTPRYLIKTRGQQVTLSCSPISGHRSVSWYQQTPGQGLQFLFEYFSETQRNKGNFPGRFSGRQFSNSRSEMNVSTLELGDSALYLCASSLVGGGSYEQYFGPGTRLTVT.

This clone was recorded once. The CDR3 region is CASTIMGATNGYTF. CDR3 in DNA: TGTGCCAGCACCATAATGGGAGCAACGAATGGCTACACCTTC. This chain connects TRBV7-9 to TRBJ1-2; D is uncertain. V was cut by 7 bases and J by 6 bases, with 18 bases left in between. CDR3 length: 14 amino acids. Germline CDR1 and CDR2: SEHNR and FQNEAQ (reference sequence).

This chain connects TRBV2 to TRBJ2-2; 7 nucleotides line up with TRBD1. Germline V lookup: CDR1 SNHLY, CDR2 FYNNEI. This CDR3 region has 15 residues. V dropped 5 bases and J dropped 1; count of bases not matched to a gene: 4. The CDR3 sequence: CASSRQGLNTGELFF. CDR3 DNA sequence: TGTGCCAGCAGTCGACAGGGTTTGAACACCGGGGAGCTGTTTTTT.

The chain carries TRBV7-6 and TRBJ2-3; TRBD1 matches 11 bases. Germline assignment: CDR1 SGHVS and CDR2 FNYEAQ. The CDR3 has 16 amino acids. V lost 1 base and J lost 7; bases outside the gene matches: 7. In DNA, the CDR3 is TGTGCCAGCAGCTTAGGCCGGGACAGGGGGTTGAATACGCAGTATTTT. Translation gives CASSLGRDRGLNTQYF.

This clone has only a few counts. The chain employs TRBV5-1 and TRBJ1-1; 7 bases map to TRBD1. Trimming removed 1 base from V and 3 bases from J; junction bases left unmatched: 3. CDR3 size: 14 residues. Germline CDR1 is SGHRS and CDR2 is YFSETQ. The CDR3, as DNA: TGCGCCAGCAGCTTGACAGGGGAGTACACTGAAGCTTTCTTT. Translating gives CASSLTGEYTEAFF.

Here the CDR3 reads CASSYLDGRVGRGYTF. CDR3 sequence (DNA): TGTGCCAGCAGTTACCTCGACGGCAGGGTGGGAAGGGGCTACACCTTC. V and J are TRBV6-5 and TRBJ1-2, with D perhaps matching TRBD1 (5 bases). Germline V CDR1 and CDR2: MNHEY, SVGAGI. The CDR3 contains 16 residues. V lost 2 bases, J lost 8 bases, and 21 bases lay in between.

The sample holds a few counts of this clone. In DNA, the CDR3 is TGTGCCAGCAGCTTCGAGCGGAGCACAGATACGCAGTATTTT. Its translation is CASSFERSTDTQYF. This chain joins TRBV5-4 and TRBJ2-3; tentatively, D is TRBD2 (5 bases). The CDR3 covers 14 residues. Trimming shortened V by 2 bases and J by 0 bases, and 7 bases separated the two germline ends. CDR1 is SGHNT and CDR2 is YYREEE in the germline V gene (reference sequence).

This clone was counted only a few times. The V call is TRBV6-5, the J call TRBJ2-1; 10 bases agree with TRBD2. Germline values: CDR1 MNHEY, CDR2 SVGAGI. The CDR3 extends over 15 amino acids. Trimming at V came to 6 bases and at J to 1 base, leaving 3 bases not matched to a gene. The DNA of the CDR3 is TGTGCCAGCAGGGTAGCGGGGGGTTCCTACAATGAGCAGTTCTTC. Its protein product is CASRVAGGSYNEQFF.

The V call is TRBV5-1, the J call TRBJ2-3; D may be TRBD1 (5 bases). CDR3 length equals 17 residues. CDR1 is SGHRS and CDR2 is YFSETQ in the germline V gene. Trimming cost V 1 base and J 1 base, with 16 bases left between them. The CDR3 reads CASSLTPGFEGTDTQYF. DNA for the CDR3: TGCGCCAGCAGCTTGACGCCAGGGTTCGAAGGCACAGATACGCAGTATTTT.

This chain links TRBV4-1 with TRBJ2-3; D is possibly TRBD1 (6 bases). The CDR3 extends over 15 amino acids. Germline V gene sequence: CDR1 MGHRA, CDR2 YSYEKL. V was trimmed by 2 bases and J by 2 bases, leaving 11 bases between them. This CDR3 reads CASSQIRGYTDTQYF. CDR3 sequence (DNA): TGCGCCAGCAGCCAAATCAGGGGCTACACAGATACGCAGTATTTT.

This chain connects TRBV4-2 to TRBJ2-7; D is possibly TRBD2 (6 bases). This CDR3 comprises 14 residues. The germline V gene has CDR1 LGHNA and CDR2 YNFKEQ. Between the trimmed V and J ends, which lost 0 bases and 4 bases, there was a span of 10 bases. CDR3 protein: CASSQDDSGYEQYF. CDR3 coding DNA: TGTGCCAGCAGCCAAGACGATAGCGGTTACGAGCAGTACTTC.

This chain joins TRBV10-2 and TRBJ1-6, with D maybe TRBD1 (5 bases). Germline CDR1 reads WSHSY; CDR2 reads SAAADI. The CDR3 spans 15 residues. V was trimmed by 4 bases and J by 10 bases, leaving 17 bases between them. The DNA of the CDR3 is TGCGCCAGCAGTGTACAACAGGCCCGAATATCACCCCTCCACTTT. Translated, it gives CASSVQQARISPLHF.

The chain uses TRBV9 and TRBJ2-2; 13 bases agree with TRBD2. Germline V CDR1 and CDR2: SGDLS, YYNGEE. V lost 3 bases to trimming and J lost 3 bases; unmatched junction nucleotides: 2. The CDR3 consists of 16 residues. CDR3 sequence: CASSAGLAGYTGELFF. In DNA, the CDR3 is TGTGCCAGCAGCGCGGGACTAGCGGGGTACACCGGGGAGCTGTTTTTT.

The rearrangement uses TRBV7-9 and TRBJ2-7; unclear D gene. This CDR3 comprises 15 residues. Looked up from germline, CDR1 is SEHNR and CDR2 is FQNEAQ (reference sequence). The germline V and J ends were trimmed by 5 bases and 3 bases, with 17 bases remaining between them. The CDR3 nucleotides read TGTGCCAGCAGCCCGGCCCAGGCTCCAGGCTACGAGCAGTACTTC. Its translation: CASSPAQAPGYEQYF.